A selection of T cell receptor beta chains follows, all from one sample in a study of identical twins. Using its own MiXCR run on the 5' RACE reads, TCRdb lists one record per CDR3 protein. This table has over 500,000 distinct CDR3 sequences, 20% to 25% appearing once. These same data were also listed under a study on T cells expressing NK-cell markers.

Sequencing was done on a sample of CD4+ T cells sorted from blood. Receptor source: a woman aged 18-29 years in good health. The CDR3 runs from the conserved cysteine through the conserved F or W. Fields, in order: J gene, V gene, CDR3 protein.

J gene: TRBJ1-3; V gene: TRBV20-1; CDR3 protein: CSAGTGGGNTIYF
J gene: TRBJ1-1; V gene: TRBV6-5; CDR3 protein: CASSSPHWGNTEAFF
J gene: TRBJ1-5; V gene: TRBV20-1; CDR3 protein: CSATRGGRERPQHF
J gene: TRBJ2-5; V gene: TRBV7-2; CDR3 protein: CASRAVETQYF
J gene: TRBJ1-2; V gene: TRBV29-1; CDR3 protein: CSVSGYTF
J gene: TRBJ1-4; V gene: TRBV10-3; CDR3 protein: CAISRQGMANEKLFF
J gene: TRBJ2-5; V gene: TRBV6-5; CDR3 protein: CASSYSMYKEETQYF
J gene: TRBJ2-1; V gene: TRBV20-1; CDR3 protein: CSAINWVGTSGYNEQFF
J gene: TRBJ2-1; V gene: TRBV5-5; CDR3 protein: CASSLSSPSGNLNEQFF
J gene: TRBJ2-6; V gene: TRBV29-1; CDR3 protein: CSVDLAGANVLTF
J gene: TRBJ1-1; V gene: TRBV3-1; CDR3 protein: CASSQDLDREDEAFF
J gene: TRBJ2-7; V gene: TRBV10-3; CDR3 protein: CAISESRGRIYEQYF
J gene: TRBJ2-1; V gene: TRBV11-2; CDR3 protein: CASSRTSGTQGNEQFF
J gene: TRBJ2-7; V gene: TRBV12-5; CDR3 protein: CASGFIRDGTASSYEQYF
J gene: TRBJ1-1; V gene: TRBV7-9; CDR3 protein: CASSLHPGSPEAFF
J gene: TRBJ2-5; V gene: TRBV20-1; CDR3 protein: CSAAGQTQETQYF